Presented here are 24 T cell receptor beta chains from one specimen sequenced in a study of T cells in Graves' hyperthyroidism and ophthalmopathy. RNA transcripts served as the template for amplifying TCR beta CDR3 regions. An initial round of RT-PCR targeting the TCR CDR3 relied on the HTBI primer set. TCRdb reprocessed the multiplex PCR reads with MiXCR, giving one entry per CDR3 protein. The sample yields fewer than 350,000 distinct CDR3 sequences, 13% seen once. Material for sequencing was blood. These receptors were taken from a woman under 40 with Graves' hyperthyroidism that later progressed to Graves' ophthalmopathy.

This clonotype was observed a single time. The chain recombines TRBV4-1 with TRBJ2-7; TRBD2 agrees at 12 bases. Trimming removed 1 base from V and 3 bases from J; junction bases left unmatched: 10. In germline, CDR1 is MGHRA, CDR2 YSYEKL. The CDR3 runs to 18 residues. DNA of the CDR3: TGCGCCAGCAGCCAAGCCGACTATCCTAGCGGGAGGGTCTACGAGCAGTACTTC. It specifies CASSQADYPSGRVYEQYF.

This clonotype occurred a few times. The chain has TRBV28 and TRBJ2-2; D may correspond to TRBD1 or TRBD2 (5 bases each). The CDR3 runs to 18 residues. The V end lost 7 bases, the J end lost 3 bases, and 24 bases lay between the germline ends. The germline V gene encodes CDR1 MDHEN and CDR2 SYDVKM. CDR3 sequence: CASKIVWDRTKYTGELFF. DNA for the CDR3: TGTGCCAGCAAGATCGTCTGGGACCGGACAAAGTACACCGGGGAGCTGTTTTTT.

This clonotype appeared a few times. The rearrangement links TRBV4-1 to TRBJ2-7, with 8 bases fitting TRBD1. The CDR3 runs 14 residues. V gave up 0 bases and J gave up 4 bases; unmatched junction bases: 2. CDR1 is MGHRA and CDR2 is YSYEKL in the germline V gene. CDR3 in amino acids: CASSQDRGLYEQYF. DNA of the CDR3: TGCGCCAGCAGCCAAGACAGGGGGCTGTACGAGCAGTACTTC.

In the case of this clonotype: A single base separates this from a much larger clone, so it may be a read error. The gene calls are TRBV11-2 and TRBJ1-6, with D perhaps TRBD1 (5 bases). V was shortened by 1 base and J by 7 bases, with 8 bases between the two germline ends. The CDR3 extends over 14 amino acids. The germline gives CDR1 SGHAT, CDR2 FQNNGV. The CDR3 protein is CASSLGEGNSPLHF. The CDR3 coding sequence is TGTGCCAGCAGCTTAGGGGAGGGGAATTCACCCCTCCACTTT.

This clonotype was found many times. The rearrangement links TRBV5-1 to TRBJ2-3; 10 nucleotides line up with TRBD2. V shed 3 bases and J 4 bases; nucleotides not matched to a gene: 8. The CDR3 has 16 residues. Germline values: CDR1 SGHRS, CDR2 YFSETQ. This chain's CDR3 is CASSSPGTSAADTQYF. In DNA form, the CDR3 reads TGCGCCAGCAGCTCCCCCGGGACTAGCGCAGCAGATACGCAGTATTTT.

This clonotype was seen many times. The chain links TRBV7-2 to TRBJ2-3; 10 nucleotides agree with TRBD2. V gave up 5 bases and J gave up 5 bases; unmatched junction bases: 7. Germline V lookup: CDR1 SGHTA, CDR2 FQGNSA. CDR3 length: 15 amino acids. The CDR3 sequence is CASSRSAGGIDTQYF. CDR3 nucleotides: TGTGCCAGCAGCCGCTCAGCGGGAGGGATAGATACGCAGTATTTT.

In this sample, this clonotype turned up many times. The chain couples TRBV14 to TRBJ2-3; unclear D gene. CDR1 SGHDN and CDR2 FVKESK come from the germline V gene. CDR3 length: 14 residues. Trimming shortened V by 0 bases and J by 2 bases, and 6 bases separated the two germline ends. DNA of the CDR3: TGTGCCAGCAGCCAAGATCTTCTCACAGATACGCAGTATTTT. Amino acids: CASSQDLLTDTQYF.

DNA of the CDR3: TGTGCCAGTAGTGGGAGCCGATACAATGAGCAGTTCTTC. Translating gives CASSGSRYNEQFF. This chain uses TRBV19 with TRBJ2-1; weak D call: TRBD2 (5 bases). The CDR3 totals 13 residues. V lost 5 bases and J lost 4, with 9 bases in between. The V gene's germline CDR1 is LNHDA and CDR2 SQIVND (reference sequence).

This clonotype came up many times. The V and J genes are TRBV7-3 and TRBJ1-1; the D is unclear. Per germline, CDR1 SGHTA and CDR2 FQGTGA. The CDR3 is 13 amino acids. Trimming shortened V by 1 base and J by 8 bases, and 11 bases separated the two germline ends. This chain's CDR3 is CASSLISQSEAFF. As DNA, the CDR3 is TGTGCCAGCAGCTTAATTTCCCAGAGCGAAGCTTTCTTT.

This clonotype has only a few counts. V usage is TRBV4-3 and J usage is TRBJ2-1; 9 bases fit TRBD1. V was clipped by 3 bases and J by 4 bases; unmatched bases: 4. Germline-derived CDR1 and CDR2 are LGHNA and YSLEER. The CDR3 runs to 15 residues. CDR3 bases: TGCGCCAGCAGCCAGAACAGGGGGCCTTACAATGAGCAGTTCTTC. Its protein is CASSQNRGPYNEQFF.

This clonotype was seen at least ten times. This sequence joins TRBV2 and TRBJ2-7; 8 bases agree with TRBD2. Germline CDR1 SNHLY, CDR2 FYNNEI. Losses at the gene ends were 9 bases for V and 6 bases for J; bases not matched to a gene: 7. This CDR3 spans 12 amino acids. The CDR3 region is CASPGGGSEQYF. Written as DNA, the CDR3 is TGTGCCAGTCCCGGGGGGGGTTCCGAGCAGTACTTC.

This clonotype appeared many times. CDR3 nucleotide sequence: TGTGCCACCAGCAGAGTGGCAGCTAGCACAGATACGCAGTATTTT. It specifies CATSRVAASTDTQYF. The rearrangement joins TRBV15 to TRBJ2-3, with no clear D. The germline V gene has CDR1 LNHNV and CDR2 YYDKDF (reference sequence). This CDR3 has 15 amino acids. V gave up 1 base and J gave up 0 bases, with 8 bases separating them.

This chain connects TRBV5-8 to TRBJ2-3; D call uncertain. CDR3 length equals 15 residues. Germline V gene lookup returns CDR1 SGHTS and CDR2 YDEGEE. Trimming took off 2 bases at V and 4 bases at J, with 14 bases between the two ends. The CDR3 sequence: CASSFGPSGADTQYF. In nucleotides, the CDR3 is TGTGCCAGCAGCTTCGGTCCCTCCGGCGCAGATACGCAGTATTTT.

This clonotype was seen repeatedly, ten times or more. This chain uses TRBV4-1 with TRBJ1-1; D gene ambiguous. This CDR3 contains 14 residues. Germline V gives CDR1 MGHRA, CDR2 YSYEKL. Trimming took off 4 bases at V and 1 base at J, with 10 bases between the two ends. The CDR3 region is CASSLEFANTEAFF. CDR3 sequence (DNA): TGCGCCAGCAGCCTAGAGTTCGCGAACACTGAAGCTTTCTTT.

Worth noting for this clonotype: Being one base from a much bigger clone, this may be a read error. The V and J genes are TRBV20-1 and TRBJ2-3; no reliable D call. Trimming left V 1 base short and J 4 bases short, with 6 bases between. There are 12 residues in the CDR3. Germline V CDR1 and CDR2: DFQATT, SNEGSKA (reference sequence). CDR3 in DNA: TGCAGTGCTAGAGTGCCTTCAGATACGCAGTATTTT. Protein: CSARVPSDTQYF.

This clonotype was found many times. The chain has TRBV20-1 and TRBJ2-7; 9 bases match TRBD1. V lost 5 bases to trimming and J lost 3 bases; unmatched junction nucleotides: 5. Germline loops: CDR1 DFQATT, CDR2 SNEGSKA (reference sequence). The CDR3 sequence is 13 residues long. The CDR3 coding sequence is TGCAGTGCTCCCGGGACAGGGAGCTACGAGCAGTACTTC. Translated: CSAPGTGSYEQYF.

This clonotype has a count of ten or more. The rearrangement uses TRBV29-1 and TRBJ2-2; possible D gene TRBD1, 6 bases. Between the trimmed V and J ends, which lost 6 bases and 7 bases, there was a span of 21 bases. The CDR3 sequence is 15 residues long. Germline loops: CDR1 SQVTM, CDR2 ANQGSEA. CDR3 region: CSVTLIQGTGGELFF. In nucleotides, the CDR3 is TGCAGCGTCACCCTCATACAGGGCACGGGCGGGGAGCTGTTTTTT.

Ten or more counts support this clonotype. The J gene is TRBJ2-5, the V gene TRBV3-1; TRBD2 matches 7 bases. With V trimmed by 4 bases and J by 5 bases, 7 bases remained unmatched. Germline V gene data show CDR1 as LGHDT and CDR2 as YNNKEL (reference sequence). The CDR3 is 14 residues long. DNA of the CDR3: TGTGCCAGCAGCCCACTAGCGTCGCGGGAGACCCAGTACTTC. It codes for CASSPLASRETQYF.

This chain links TRBV7-2 with TRBJ2-6; D is unclear. Trimming cost V 1 base and J 2 bases, with 18 bases left between them. The CDR3 sequence is 19 residues long. CDR1 SGHTA and CDR2 FQGNSA come from the germline V gene. Here the CDR3 reads CASSLDPRNRGPGANVLTF. The DNA of the CDR3 is TGTGCCAGCAGCTTAGATCCCCGGAATAGAGGCCCTGGGGCCAACGTCCTGACTTTC.

This clonotype has at least ten counts. The CDR3 DNA reads as TGTGCCAGCAGCGTCAGACCTGCCGGGAGCGGGGACACCGGGGAGCTGTTTTTT. The encoded protein is CASSVRPAGSGDTGELFF. V is TRBV7-9 and J is TRBJ2-2, with 7 nucleotides matching TRBD2. From germline, CDR1 is SEHNR and CDR2 FQNEAQ (reference sequence). CDR3 length: 18 residues. The J segment lost 3 bases and the V segment lost 5 bases, leaving 15 bases of the junction unmatched.

A note on this clonotype: Just one base apart from a much larger clone, this may be a read error. The rearrangement joins TRBV7-6 to TRBJ2-2, with D possibly TRBD2 on 6 matching bases. CDR1 SGHVS and CDR2 FNYEAQ come from the germline V gene. The CDR3 is made up of 15 amino acids. V lost 0 bases, J lost 6 bases, and 11 bases lay in between. CDR3 bases: TGTGCCAGCAGCTTAGCGGGAGGATACGCCGGGGAGCTGTTTTTT. It translates to CASSLAGGYAGELFF.

In its sample, this clonotype was seen many times. This chain connects TRBV18 to TRBJ1-1; a possible D gene is TRBD1 (5 bases). The CDR3 has 14 amino acids. V lost 2 bases to trimming and J lost 2 bases, with 9 bases between them. In germline, CDR1 is KGHSH, CDR2 LQKENI. The CDR3 bases are TGTGCCAGCTCACCAACAACAGGAAACACTGAAGCTTTCTTT. Translated, it gives CASSPTTGNTEAFF.

This clonotype was found many times. This rearrangement joins TRBV28 to TRBJ2-1; 9 nucleotides agree with TRBD2. The V gene end was trimmed by 6 bases and the J gene end by 0 bases; junction bases not matched to a gene: 12. The CDR3 is 18 residues long. Germline V lookup: CDR1 MDHEN, CDR2 SYDVKM. The CDR3 here is CASRTRGLAQSSYNEQFF. The CDR3 DNA reads TGTGCCAGCAGAACTCGCGGACTAGCGCAAAGCTCCTACAATGAGCAGTTCTTC.

This clonotype was recorded many times. The CDR3 spells CASSPPLQETQYF. CDR3 coding DNA: TGTGCCAGCTCACCACCGCTCCAAGAGACCCAGTACTTC. The V gene is TRBV18, the J gene TRBJ2-5; unclear D gene. This CDR3 comprises 13 residues. With 0 bases removed from V and 1 base from J, the gap between germline ends came to 3 bases. Germline V gene data show CDR1 as KGHSH and CDR2 as LQKENI.